This TCR beta chain comes out of a study of Ad26.COV2.S vaccination and SARS-CoV-2 variants. The wider study: Of the COV1001 trial arms, the Ad26.COV2.S arm included the donor.

The treatment: around 19 received Ad26.COV2.S at low or high dose, single or two shots; roughly five received placebo; per-sample allocation not given. Samples were taken on day 63 after the first vaccine or placebo injection. As its vector, the vaccine had Ad26, which expressed Wuhan-strain SARS-CoV-2 spike. Comments on this clone: Its target is unknown.

Whole-study results and caveats: Vaccine and placebo recipients had comparable breadth of non-spike TCRs.

Trimming took off 2 bases at V and 5 bases at J, with 18 bases between the two ends. This CDR3 contains 17 residues. The germline V gene has CDR1 KGHDR and CDR2 SFDVKD. Method: immunoSEQ multiplex PCR; TCRdb's copy keeps in-frame clones and lacks some. The sample shows around 340,000 clones, approximately 86% of them seen only once. This material consisted of peripheral blood, taken in a trial of Ad26.COV2.S vaccine versus placebo. The source of this sequence is a person aged 18 to 65 who received the Ad26.COV2.S COVID-19 vaccine or a placebo. V gene TRBV24-1 combines with J gene TRBJ2-1; D gene uncertain. CDR3 DNA sequence: TGTGCCACCAGTGATTCCGGACCGAGAGGACCCCACAATGAGCAGTTCTTC. This translates into CATSDSGPRGPHNEQFF.